This T cell receptor beta chain was sequenced for a study of cytomegalovirus exposure and HLA in healthy donors. The CDR3 is 12 amino acids. Germline lookup yields CDR1 MGHDK and CDR2 SYGVNS. Germline trimming cut 10 bases from V and 8 bases from J; bases unmatched to any gene: 8. PCR was performed using 60 Vbeta and 13 Jbeta primers. This table comes from immunoSEQ multiplex PCR, and its TCRdb copy is limited to in-frame clones, with some not included. Of 100,000 to 150,000 clones listed, 65% to 75% are singletons. Study-wide results and caveats: Most TCR beta V segments were productive about 90% or about 30% of the time in an earlier analysis. Later, an analysis found that common viral pathogens appeared to be linked with several of the most significant clusters. Fewer N-insertions (relative to the 666-donor mean) were reportedly seen in an Asian-associated ancestry cluster in a later analysis.

On this clone: The antigen is not known.

Sequencing input: PBMCs. The chain employs TRBV25-1 and TRBJ1-2; 9 nucleotides align to TRBD1. This receptor was taken from a woman in her forties or fifties in good health and CMV-seropositive. The CDR3 sequence: CATGTGLRGYTF. The CDR3 DNA is TGTGCCACCGGGACAGGGTTACGGGGCTACACCTTC.